This TCR beta chain stems from a study of OX40 agonist ivuxolimab in advanced cancers. About the study: Partial responses occurred in Three dose-escalation patients, one with hepatocellular carcinoma and two with cutaneous melanoma.

Generated by immunoSEQ multiplex PCR, the TCRdb table keeps only in-frame clones and is missing some. In the table there are about 110,000 clones, approximately 89% of which are singletons. Samples of blood were obtained at baseline, on cycle 4 day 1, and on cycle 7 day 1. The CDR3 totals 13 residues. The V gene lost 0 bases and the J gene lost 8 bases, with 7 bases spanning the gap. Germline V gene data show CDR1 as ENHRY and CDR2 as SYGVKD. Sequenced here: CD4+ or CD8+ T cells sorted from blood, sampled in a trial of the OX40 agonist ivuxolimab. This chain connects TRBV10-3 to TRBJ1-4; TRBD1 might be the D (5 bases). The TCR comes from an adult with an advanced solid tumor such as melanoma, head and neck, liver or kidney cancer. The CDR3 region is CAISESSGEKLFF. The CDR3 DNA reads TGTGCCATCAGTGAGTCATCAGGGGAAAAACTGTTTTTT.